Listed below are T cell receptor beta chains from one sample, sequenced in a study of blood T cell repertoires in COVID-19. The repertoire was sequenced with immunoSEQ multiplex PCR; TCRdb's copy has only in-frame clones and lacks some. The table shows over 200,000 clones, with 88% occurring only once. Material: peripheral blood. Every receptor here comes from a woman in her sixties or seventies with acute or convalescent COVID-19. Both conserved end residues are part of each CDR3. D genes are given only for firm matches. Size is omitted from some rows. Given values are once, few, many or a class for expanded clones.

D | J | V | size | DNA | CDR3
TRBD1 | TRBJ2-2 | TRBV2 | NA | TGTGCCAGGGGACAGGGAGACACCGGGGAGCTGTTTTTT | CARGQGDTGELFF
NA | TRBJ1-2 | TRBV19 | NA | TGTGCCAGTAGTTCCGGACAGCGGGGCTACACCTTC | CASSSGQRGYTF
TRBD1 | TRBJ1-1 | TRBV7-9 | NA | TGTGCCAGCAGGTATGGGACAGGGGATGGCACTGAAGCTTTCTTT | CASRYGTGDGTEAFF
TRBD1 | TRBJ1-6 | TRBV27 | NA | TGTGCCAGCAGTACGACCGACAGGGGTGGTTCACCCCTCCACTTT | CASSTTDRGGSPLHF
NA | TRBJ1-2 | TRBV12-3/TRBV12-4 | NA | TGTGCCAGCAGTATGGGACTACACTATGGCTACACCTTC | CASSMGLHYGYTF
NA | TRBJ1-2 | TRBV27 | NA | TGTGCCAGCCAAAGAAGGGGGAGCTATGGCTACACCTTC | CASQRRGSYGYTF
TRBD2 | TRBJ2-2 | TRBV7-2 | NA | TGTGCCAGCACCCAGTTCAGAGCAGTGGGAGGGAGCATCGGGGAGCTGTTTTTT | CASTQFRAVGGSIGELFF
TRBD2 | TRBJ2-5 | TRBV5-4 | NA | TGTGCCAGCGGACCTAGCGGGAGCACCATGCGGGTAGAGACCCAGTACTTC | CASGPSGSTMRVETQYF
TRBD1 | TRBJ2-6 | TRBV5-6 | NA | TGTGCCAGCAGCCCAGGGGGCGCTAGATCTCCTGGGGCCAACGTCCTGACTTTC | CASSPGGARSPGANVLTF
TRBD1 | TRBJ2-2 | TRBV15 | NA | TGTGCCACCAGCAGATCCCACAGGGGCACCGGGGAGCTGTTTTTT | CATSRSHRGTGELFF
NA | TRBJ1-2 | TRBV3-1/TRBV3-2 | NA | TGTGCCAGCAGTTCAGGCTACAGATCAAGTCACGGCTACACCTTC | CASSSGYRSSHGYTF
NA | TRBJ2-1 | TRBV6-2/TRBV6-3 | once | TGTGCCAGCAGCTTATTGCCTGATCCGGGATCTGAGCAGTTCTTC | CASSLLPDPGSEQFF
TRBD1 | TRBJ2-3 | TRBV9 | NA | TGTGCCAGCAGCGCCTTCTCAGGACAGGGATCAGATACGCAGTATTTT | CASSAFSGQGSDTQYF
NA | TRBJ2-7 | TRBV18 | NA | TGTGCCAGCTCACCAAACGGGTACGAGCAGTACTTC | CASSPNGYEQYF
TRBD1 | TRBJ1-4 | TRBV11-3 | few | TGTGCCAGCAGCCTCACAGGGGATGAAAAACTGTTTTTT | CASSLTGDEKLFF
NA | TRBJ1-1 | TRBV21-1 | NA | TGTGCCAGCTCAGACGGGGGAGGGGGGCACACTGAAGCTTTCTTT | CASSDGGGGHTEAFF
TRBD1 | TRBJ2-7 | TRBV18 | NA | TGTGCCAGCTCACAACAATCCGGGACAGGGGGCGCTTCCTACGAGCAGTACTTC | CASSQQSGTGGASYEQYF
NA | TRBJ1-1 | TRBV6-4 | once | TGTGCCAGCAGGGCGGACAGTTCCAACACTGAAGCTTTCTTT | CASRADSSNTEAFF
NA | TRBJ1-1 | TRBV6-4 | NA | TGTGCCAGCAGGGAAGACGGCGACATGAACACTGAAGCTTTCTTT | CASREDGDMNTEAFF
NA | TRBJ1-6 | TRBV19 | NA | TGTGCCAGTAGGATAGGGAGCTCCTATAATTCACCCCTCCACTTT | CASRIGSSYNSPLHF
NA | TRBJ1-1 | TRBV3-1/TRBV3-2 | once | TGTGCCAGCAAAGGGGAGGTCGGGGGGGCTGAAGCTTTCTTT | CASKGEVGGAEAFF
NA | TRBJ1-2 | TRBV23-1 | NA | TGCGCCAGCAGTCAAATCGAGGCGGGCCCCGGCTACACCTTC | CASSQIEAGPGYTF
NA | TRBJ1-2 | TRBV19 | few | TGTGCCAGTAGTGGCTTTCGGAGCGCGAACTATGGCTACACCTTC | CASSGFRSANYGYTF
TRBD2 | TRBJ2-1 | TRBV7-2 | NA | TGTGCCAGCAGCTTTGGGGGAGGGGAAGTCAGGAATGAGCAGTTCTTC | CASSFGGGEVRNEQFF
TRBD2 | TRBJ2-1 | TRBV6-2/TRBV6-3 | once | TGTGCCAGCAGTTCCACTAGCGGGGGGGCCTTGAATGAGCAGTTCTTC | CASSSTSGGALNEQFF
NA | TRBJ1-1 | TRBV9 | NA | TGTGCCAGCAGCCCAATCGGGATGAACACTGAAGCTTTCTTT | CASSPIGMNTEAFF
TRBD1 | TRBJ2-5 | TRBV10-3 | NA | TGTGCCATCAGTCCTGGACAGGGACAAGAGACCCAGTACTTC | CAISPGQGQETQYF
NA | TRBJ2-7 | TRBV4-3 | NA | TGCGCCAGCAGCCAAGAATGGCAGGGGGGTGCGCGCGAGCAGTACTTC | CASSQEWQGGAREQYF
NA | TRBJ1-2 | TRBV4-2 | NA | TGTGCCAGCAGCCAAGATCAACAGGCCTATGGCTACACCTTC | CASSQDQQAYGYTF
NA | TRBJ1-5 | TRBV27 | NA | TGTGCCAGCAGTCCCCGGACGGGGGGCTGGGACAATCAGCCCCAGCATTTT | CASSPRTGGWDNQPQHF
TRBD2 | TRBJ2-3 | TRBV24-1 | NA | TGTGCCACCAGTGCCCTGAGGACTAGCGGGGCTAGCACAGATACGCAGTATTTT | CATSALRTSGASTDTQYF
NA | TRBJ1-6 | TRBV2 | NA | TGTGCCAGCGGCGGGGCGAGCTCCTATAATTCACCCCTCCACTTT | CASGGASSYNSPLHF
NA | TRBJ1-4 | TRBV19 | NA | TGTGCCAGTAGTCTAATTCTGACTAATGAAAAACTGTTTTTT | CASSLILTNEKLFF
NA | TRBJ1-6 | TRBV27 | NA | TGTGCCAGCAGTTCGGGAAATTCACCCCTCCACTTT | CASSSGNSPLHF